This T cell receptor (beta chain) was identified in a study of CD8+ T cells in alopecia areata. Trimming left V 0 bases short and J 3 bases short, with 6 bases between. The germline CDR1 and CDR2 sequences are SGHRS and YFSETQ. The CDR3 covers 13 residues. As to this clone: The same CDR3 can be traced to other DNA sequences in this sample.

Reverse transcription of extracted RNA yielded cDNA, which provided the sequencing template. Measured with immunoSEQ multiplex PCR; TCRdb has only the in-frame clones, and not every one. The sample records 150,000 to 200,000 clones, around 59% being singletons. Sample treatment: oral pan-JAK inhibitor, 5-10 mg twice daily. J is TRBJ2-5 and V is TRBV5-1; TRBD2 might be the D (5 bases). This TCR was sampled from a human donor with alopecia areata. The sample in question was CD4+ T cells sorted from blood, obtained at week 24, from a patient treated with tofacitinib. The CDR3 region is CASSLGGKETQYF. Here the CDR3 DNA reads TGCGCCAGCAGCTTGGGAGGGAAAGAGACCCAGTACTTC. The entire variable domain, with the rest obtained from reference TRBV5-1 and TRBJ2-5, is as follows: KAGVTQTPRYLIKTRGQQVTLSCSPISGHRSVSWYQQTPGQGLQFLFEYFSETQRNKGNFPGRFSGRQFSNSRSEMNVSTLELGDSALYLCASSLGGKETQYFGPGTRLLVL.